Sequencing of this T cell receptor (beta chain) was carried out in a study of blood T cell repertoires in COVID-19. The method was immunoSEQ multiplex PCR; TCRdb's version includes in-frame clones alone and lacks a portion of them. This repertoire shows roughly 79,000 clones, roughly 90% found once; its top ten account for over 4%. Germline CDR1 is SGHKS and CDR2 is YYEKEE (reference sequence). This CDR3 region has 17 residues. V lost 4 bases, J lost 4 bases, and 14 bases stayed unmatched. V usage is TRBV5-5 and J usage is TRBJ1-2, with 9 bases that match TRBD1. Sequences were obtained from peripheral blood. The TCR was taken from a man over 45 with active COVID-19. The CDR3 DNA follows: TGTGCCAGCAGCCAAACCACCCAGGAGACAGGGGGCTATGGCTACACCTTC. It translates to CASSQTTQETGGYGYTF.